This TCR beta chain was documented in a study of beta chain features in type 1 diabetes. Study-level information: Across all samples, some 98 million sorted cells were examined. General study points: Shorter TCRB CDR3s, moderately but significantly so, marked every one of the four CD4+ subsets in Type 1 diabetes patients. When VDJ junctions were examined, type 1 diabetes patients showed fewer insertions and more deletions.

This clone has just a few counts. Its antigen is unidentified. Only one base separates this from a far larger clonotype, so it likely reflects a read error. Germline trimming cut 6 bases from V and 3 bases from J; bases unmatched to any gene: 2. This CDR3 is 13 amino acids long. Germline assignment: CDR1 SGHTA and CDR2 FQGNSA. One heparinised blood draw, averaging about 0.11 L, came from each donor. Sorting based on CD45RO/CCR7/CD25/CD127/CD95/CD27 separated CD4+ naive, central memory, regulatory and stem cell-like memory cells. The study reverse transcribed the entire isolated RNA, so it sequenced expressed TCRB transcripts. This table comes from immunoSEQ multiplex PCR, and its TCRdb copy is limited to in-frame clones, with some not included. This table has almost 350,000 clones, 7% to 10% appearing once.

The gene calls are TRBV7-2 and TRBJ2-7, with 10 bases aligning to TRBD1. The sequenced sample was central memory CD4+ T cells from blood. This receptor was identified in a man aged 30 to 39 with type 1 diabetes. The CDR3 protein is CASRRTGGYEQYF. DNA for the CDR3: TGTGCCAGCAGACGGACAGGGGGCTACGAGCAGTACTTC. Using reference TRBV7-2 and TRBJ2-7 for the parts outside the CDR3, the full variable domain is GAGVSQSPSNKVTEKGKDVELRCDPISGHTALYWYRQSLGQGLEFLIYFQGNSAPDKSGLPSDRFSAERTGGSVSTLTIQRTQQEDSAVYLCASRRTGGYEQYFGPGTRLTVT.